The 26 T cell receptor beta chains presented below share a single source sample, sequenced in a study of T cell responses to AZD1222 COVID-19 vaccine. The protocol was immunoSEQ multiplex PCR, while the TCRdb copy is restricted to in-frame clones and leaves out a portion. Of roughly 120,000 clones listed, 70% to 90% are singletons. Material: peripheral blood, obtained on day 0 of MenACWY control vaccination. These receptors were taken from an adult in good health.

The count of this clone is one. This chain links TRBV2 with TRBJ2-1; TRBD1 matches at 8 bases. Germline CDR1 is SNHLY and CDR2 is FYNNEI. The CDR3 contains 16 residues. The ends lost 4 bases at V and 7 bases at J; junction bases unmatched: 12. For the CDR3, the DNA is TGTGCCAGCAGTGTCCCAGGGGGCATGGGAAGTAATGAGCAGTTCTTC. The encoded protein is CASSVPGGMGSNEQFF.

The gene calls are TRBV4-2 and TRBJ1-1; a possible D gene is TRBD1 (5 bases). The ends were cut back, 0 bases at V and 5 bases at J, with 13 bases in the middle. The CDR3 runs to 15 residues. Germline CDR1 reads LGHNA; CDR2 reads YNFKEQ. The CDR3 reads CASSQDRQGETEAFF. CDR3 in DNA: TGTGCCAGCAGCCAAGATAGGCAGGGTGAAACTGAAGCTTTCTTT.

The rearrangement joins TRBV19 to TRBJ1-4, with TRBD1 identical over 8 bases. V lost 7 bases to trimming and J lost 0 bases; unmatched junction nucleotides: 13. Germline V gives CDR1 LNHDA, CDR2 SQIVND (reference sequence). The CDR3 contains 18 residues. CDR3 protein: CASTGGTGDVATNEKLFF. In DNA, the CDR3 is TGTGCCAGTACCGGAGGGACAGGTGACGTTGCAACTAATGAAAAACTGTTTTTT.

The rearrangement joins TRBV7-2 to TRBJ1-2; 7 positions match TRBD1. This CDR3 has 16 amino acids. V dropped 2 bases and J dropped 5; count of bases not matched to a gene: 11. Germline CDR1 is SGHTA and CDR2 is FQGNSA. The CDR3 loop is CASSLPSGTVHYGYTF. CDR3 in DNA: TGTGCCAGCAGCTTACCTTCCGGGACAGTTCATTATGGCTACACCTTC. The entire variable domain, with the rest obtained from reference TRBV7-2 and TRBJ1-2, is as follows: GAGVSQSPSNKVTEKGKDVELRCDPISGHTALYWYRQSLGQGLEFLIYFQGNSAPDKSGLPSDRFSAERTGGSVSTLTIQRTQQEDSAVYLCASSLPSGTVHYGYTFGSGTRLTVV.

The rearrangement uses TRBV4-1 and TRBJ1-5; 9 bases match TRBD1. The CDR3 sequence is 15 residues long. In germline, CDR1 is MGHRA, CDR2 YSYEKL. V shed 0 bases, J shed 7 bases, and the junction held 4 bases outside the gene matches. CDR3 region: CASSQDSDRGQPQHF. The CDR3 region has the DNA TGCGCCAGCAGCCAAGATTCCGACAGGGGGCAGCCCCAGCATTTT.

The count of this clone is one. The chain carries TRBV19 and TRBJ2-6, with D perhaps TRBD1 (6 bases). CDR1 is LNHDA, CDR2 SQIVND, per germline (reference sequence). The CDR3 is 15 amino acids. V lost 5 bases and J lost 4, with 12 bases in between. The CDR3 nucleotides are TGTGCCAGTAGTCTTAGGGGGTCCGGGGCCAACGTCCTGACTTTC. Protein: CASSLRGSGANVLTF.

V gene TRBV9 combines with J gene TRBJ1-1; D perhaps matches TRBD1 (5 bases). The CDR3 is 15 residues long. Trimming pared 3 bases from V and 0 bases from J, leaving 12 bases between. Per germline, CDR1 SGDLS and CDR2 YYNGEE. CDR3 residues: CASSALGELNTEAFF. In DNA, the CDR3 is TGTGCCAGCAGCGCCCTAGGGGAGCTGAACACTGAAGCTTTCTTT.

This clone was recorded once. CDR3 in DNA: TGTGCCAGCAGCCGCAGAGACGGGGACAATGAGCAGTTCTTC. Protein sequence: CASSRRDGDNEQFF. The chain links TRBV3-1 (or the pseudogene TRBV3-2) to TRBJ2-1, with D perhaps TRBD2 (5 bases). Germline lookup yields CDR1 LGHDT and CDR2 YNNKEL (reference sequence). The V end lost 4 bases, the J end lost 5 bases, and 12 bases lay between the germline ends. The length of the CDR3 is 14 residues.

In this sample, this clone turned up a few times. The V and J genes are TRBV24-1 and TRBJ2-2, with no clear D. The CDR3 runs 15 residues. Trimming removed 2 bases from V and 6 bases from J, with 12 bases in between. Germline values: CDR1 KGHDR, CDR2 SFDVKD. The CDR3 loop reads CATSDWPTRAGELFF. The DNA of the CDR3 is TGTGCCACCAGTGATTGGCCAACGCGCGCCGGGGAGCTGTTTTTT.

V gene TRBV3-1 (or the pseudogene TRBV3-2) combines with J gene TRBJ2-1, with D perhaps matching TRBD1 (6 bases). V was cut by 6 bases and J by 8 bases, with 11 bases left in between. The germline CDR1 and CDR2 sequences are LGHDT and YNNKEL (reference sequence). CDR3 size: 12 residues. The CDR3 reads CASSPRGDEQFF. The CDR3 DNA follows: TGTGCCAGCAGTCCCAGGGGCGATGAGCAGTTCTTC.

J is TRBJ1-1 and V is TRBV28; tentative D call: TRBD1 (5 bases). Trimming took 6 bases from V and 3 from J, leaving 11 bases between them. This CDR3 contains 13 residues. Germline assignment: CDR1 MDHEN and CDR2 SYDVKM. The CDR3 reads CASRTGHYTEAFF. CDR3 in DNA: TGTGCCAGCAGAACCGGACACTACACTGAAGCTTTCTTT. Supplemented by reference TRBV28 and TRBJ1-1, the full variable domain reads DVKVTQSSRYLVKRTGEKVFLECVQDMDHENMFWYRQDPGLGLRLIYFSYDVKMKEKGDIPEGYSVSREKKERFSLILESASTNQTSMYLCASRTGHYTEAFFGQGTRLTVV.

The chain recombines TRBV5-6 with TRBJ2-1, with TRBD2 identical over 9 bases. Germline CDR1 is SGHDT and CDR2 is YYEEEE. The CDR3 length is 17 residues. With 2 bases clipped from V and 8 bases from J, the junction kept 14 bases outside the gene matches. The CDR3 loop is CASSLSWRGGGAYEQFF. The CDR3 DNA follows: TGTGCCAGCAGCTTATCTTGGCGGGGGGGCGGAGCCTATGAGCAGTTCTTC.

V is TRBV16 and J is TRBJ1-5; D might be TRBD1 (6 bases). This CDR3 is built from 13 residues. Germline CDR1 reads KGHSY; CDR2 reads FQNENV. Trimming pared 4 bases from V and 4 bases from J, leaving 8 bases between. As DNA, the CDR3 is TGTGCCAGCAGCCTCGACAGGAATCAGCCCCAGCATTTT. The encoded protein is CASSLDRNQPQHF. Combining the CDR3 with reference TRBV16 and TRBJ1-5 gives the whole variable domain GEEVAQTPKHLVRGEGQKAKLYCAPIKGHSYVFWYQQVLKNEFKFLISFQNENVFDETGMPKERFSAKCLPNSPCSLEIQATKLEDSAVYFCASSLDRNQPQHFGDGTRLSIL.

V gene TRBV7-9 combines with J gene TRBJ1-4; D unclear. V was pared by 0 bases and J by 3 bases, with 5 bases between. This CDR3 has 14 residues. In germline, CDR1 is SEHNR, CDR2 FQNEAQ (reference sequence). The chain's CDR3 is CASSLAGSNEKLFF. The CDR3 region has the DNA TGTGCCAGCAGCTTAGCAGGATCTAATGAAAAACTGTTTTTT.

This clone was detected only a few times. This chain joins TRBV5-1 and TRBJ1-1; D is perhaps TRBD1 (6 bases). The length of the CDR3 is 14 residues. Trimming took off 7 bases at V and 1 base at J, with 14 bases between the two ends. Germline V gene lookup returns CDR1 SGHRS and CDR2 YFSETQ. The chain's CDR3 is CASASGQTNTEAFF. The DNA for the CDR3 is TGCGCCAGCGCCTCAGGACAGACGAACACTGAAGCTTTCTTT.

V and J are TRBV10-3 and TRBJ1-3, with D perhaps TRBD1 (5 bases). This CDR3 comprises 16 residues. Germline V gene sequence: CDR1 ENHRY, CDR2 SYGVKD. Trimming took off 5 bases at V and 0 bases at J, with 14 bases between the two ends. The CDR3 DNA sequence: TGTGCCATCAGTCGGGGCAAAACAACCTCTGGAAACACCATATATTTT. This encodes CAISRGKTTSGNTIYF.

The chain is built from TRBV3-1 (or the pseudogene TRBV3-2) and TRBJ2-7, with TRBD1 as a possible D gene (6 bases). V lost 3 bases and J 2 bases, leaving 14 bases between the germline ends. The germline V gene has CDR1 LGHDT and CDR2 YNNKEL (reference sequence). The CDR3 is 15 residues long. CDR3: CASSQLRTVPYEQYF. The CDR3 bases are TGTGCCAGCAGCCAGCTCAGGACAGTACCCTACGAGCAGTACTTC.

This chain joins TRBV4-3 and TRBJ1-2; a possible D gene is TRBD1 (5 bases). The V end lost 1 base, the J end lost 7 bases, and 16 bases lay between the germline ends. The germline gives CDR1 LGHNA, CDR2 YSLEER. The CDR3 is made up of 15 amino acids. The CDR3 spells CASSQGIGVMRGYTF. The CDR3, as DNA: TGCGCCAGCAGCCAAGGTATAGGGGTGATGCGTGGCTACACCTTC.

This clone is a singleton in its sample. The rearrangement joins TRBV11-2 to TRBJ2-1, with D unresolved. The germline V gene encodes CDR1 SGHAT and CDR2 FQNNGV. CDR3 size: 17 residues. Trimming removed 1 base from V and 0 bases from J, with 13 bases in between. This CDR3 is CASSLGGVTFSYNEQFF. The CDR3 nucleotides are TGTGCCAGCAGCTTAGGTGGAGTCACCTTCTCCTACAATGAGCAGTTCTTC.

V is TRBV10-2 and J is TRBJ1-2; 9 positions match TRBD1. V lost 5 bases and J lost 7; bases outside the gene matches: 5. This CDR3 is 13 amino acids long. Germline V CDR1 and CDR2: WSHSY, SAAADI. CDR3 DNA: TGCGCCAGCAGTTCCGGGACAGGGAGTGGCTACACCTTC. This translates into CASSSGTGSGYTF.

The CDR3 protein is CATSDPRAGGNTGELFF. The CDR3 nucleotides read TGTGCCACCAGTGATCCGCGCGCGGGGGGCAACACCGGGGAGCTGTTTTTT. V usage is TRBV24-1 and J usage is TRBJ2-2, with TRBD2 matching 8 bases. V dropped 3 bases and J dropped 2; count of bases not matched to a gene: 7. This CDR3 has 17 amino acids. Looked up from germline, CDR1 is KGHDR and CDR2 is SFDVKD.

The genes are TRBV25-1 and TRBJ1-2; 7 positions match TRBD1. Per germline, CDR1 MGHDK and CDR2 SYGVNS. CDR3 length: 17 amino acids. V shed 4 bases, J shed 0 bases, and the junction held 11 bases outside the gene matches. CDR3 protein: CASSGWDRLNTNYGYTF. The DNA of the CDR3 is TGTGCCAGCAGTGGATGGGACAGATTAAACACTAACTATGGCTACACCTTC.

The CDR3 DNA reads as TGTGCCAGCCGAATGAGGACAGGGGGCGGCCCTGAAGCTTTCTTT. The encoded protein is CASRMRTGGGPEAFF. The chain joins TRBV11-2 to TRBJ1-1; 11 nucleotides align to TRBD1. Germline V lookup: CDR1 SGHAT, CDR2 FQNNGV. V lost 8 bases and J lost 6; bases outside the gene matches: 11. The CDR3 extends over 15 amino acids.

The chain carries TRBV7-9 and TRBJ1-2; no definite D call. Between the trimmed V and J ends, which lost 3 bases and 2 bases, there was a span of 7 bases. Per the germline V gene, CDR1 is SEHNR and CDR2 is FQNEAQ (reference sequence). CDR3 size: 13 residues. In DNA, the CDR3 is TGTGCCAGCAGCTTGGGAGTAAACTATGGCTACACCTTC. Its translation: CASSLGVNYGYTF.

The DNA for the CDR3 is TGTGCCAGCAGTGAGGGGACGGTTGCAACTAATGAAAAACTGTTTTTT. This sequence encodes CASSEGTVATNEKLFF. The chain carries TRBV28 and TRBJ1-4; possibly TRBD1 for D (5 bases). CDR1 is MDHEN, CDR2 SYDVKM, per germline. This CDR3 is built from 16 residues. The V end was cut by 5 bases, the J end by 0 bases, with 13 bases between. The whole variable domain, remainder taken from reference TRBV28 and TRBJ1-4, is DVKVTQSSRYLVKRTGEKVFLECVQDMDHENMFWYRQDPGLGLRLIYFSYDVKMKEKGDIPEGYSVSREKKERFSLILESASTNQTSMYLCASSEGTVATNEKLFFGSGTQLSVL.

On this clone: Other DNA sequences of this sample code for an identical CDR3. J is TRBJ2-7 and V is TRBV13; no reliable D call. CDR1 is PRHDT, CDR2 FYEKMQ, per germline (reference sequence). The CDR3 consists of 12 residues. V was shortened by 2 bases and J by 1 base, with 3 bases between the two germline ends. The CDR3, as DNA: TGTGCCAGCAGCTTAAGGTCCTACGAGCAGTACTTC. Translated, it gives CASSLRSYEQYF.